This TCR beta chain appears in the sequencing data of a study of identical twins. Study-level points and caveats: Modelling approaches yielded underestimates of out-of-frame TCR alpha sharing between monozygotic twins. Fewer insertions characterized abundant cord blood beta clonotypes, whereas memory repertoires showed none.

The CDR3 sequence is 15 residues long. The germline gives CDR1 DFQATT, CDR2 SNEGSKA (reference sequence). The junction had 11 bases not matched to a gene; V was cut back by 3 bases and J by 8 bases. TCRdb re-analysed the 5' RACE reads in MiXCR, keeping a single row per CDR3 protein. The data show 750,000 to 950,000 distinct CDR3 sequences, 9% to 15% seen once. A remark on this clonotype: Its specificity is not known.

Everyone who donated was a healthy Caucasian. The sample was also reused in another study, on yellow fever vaccine responses in identical twins. From that study: After vaccination, twins' T cell response reportedly seemed partly convergent, partly personalized.

Specimen: PBMCs. The J gene is TRBJ2-3, the V gene TRBV20-1, with 10 positions matching TRBD1. This TCR came from a young woman in good health. The CDR3 loop reads CSASVTGGGKGTQYF. In DNA form, the CDR3 reads TGCAGTGCTAGCGTGACAGGGGGCGGCAAGGGTACGCAGTATTTT.